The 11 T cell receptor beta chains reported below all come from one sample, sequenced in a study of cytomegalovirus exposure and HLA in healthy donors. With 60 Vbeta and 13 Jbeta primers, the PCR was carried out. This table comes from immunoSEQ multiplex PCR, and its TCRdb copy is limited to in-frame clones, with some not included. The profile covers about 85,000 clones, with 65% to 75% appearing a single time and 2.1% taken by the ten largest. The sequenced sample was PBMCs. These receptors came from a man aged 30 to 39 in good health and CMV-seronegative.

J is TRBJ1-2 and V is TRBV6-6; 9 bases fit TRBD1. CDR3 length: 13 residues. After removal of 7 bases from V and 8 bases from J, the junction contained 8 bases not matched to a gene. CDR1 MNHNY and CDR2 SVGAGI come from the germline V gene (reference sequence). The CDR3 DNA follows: TGTGCCAGCAACCAAGGGACAGGGCCCGGCTACACCTTC. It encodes CASNQGTGPGYTF.

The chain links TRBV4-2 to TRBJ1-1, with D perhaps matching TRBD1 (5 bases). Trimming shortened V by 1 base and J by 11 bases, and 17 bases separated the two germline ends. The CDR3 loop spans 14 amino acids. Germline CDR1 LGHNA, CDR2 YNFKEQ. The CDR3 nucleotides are TGTGCCAGCAGCCAAGGTGAAGGGCTGGGGCCCGCTTTCTTT. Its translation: CASSQGEGLGPAFF.

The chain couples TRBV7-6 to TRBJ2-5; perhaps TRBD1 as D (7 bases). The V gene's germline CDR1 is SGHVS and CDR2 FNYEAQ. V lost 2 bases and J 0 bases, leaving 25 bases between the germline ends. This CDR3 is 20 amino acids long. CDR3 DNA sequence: TGTGCCAGCAGCTTACCTCTTCGACAGGGAATAGGAGGGTACCAAGAGACCCAGTACTTC. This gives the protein CASSLPLRQGIGGYQETQYF.

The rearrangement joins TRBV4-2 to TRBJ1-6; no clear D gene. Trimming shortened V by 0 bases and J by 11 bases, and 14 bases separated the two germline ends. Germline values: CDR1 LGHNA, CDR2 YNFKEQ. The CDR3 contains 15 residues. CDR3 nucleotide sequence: TGTGCCAGCAGCCAAGATCCCCTTGGTCCAGCACCCCTCCACTTT. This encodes CASSQDPLGPAPLHF.

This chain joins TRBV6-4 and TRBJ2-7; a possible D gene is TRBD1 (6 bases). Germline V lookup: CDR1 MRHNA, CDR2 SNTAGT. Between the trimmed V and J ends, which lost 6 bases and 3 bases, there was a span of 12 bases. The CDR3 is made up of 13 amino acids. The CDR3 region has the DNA TGTGCCAGCAGGGGGGACACCTACTACGAGCAGTACTTC. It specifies CASRGDTYYEQYF.

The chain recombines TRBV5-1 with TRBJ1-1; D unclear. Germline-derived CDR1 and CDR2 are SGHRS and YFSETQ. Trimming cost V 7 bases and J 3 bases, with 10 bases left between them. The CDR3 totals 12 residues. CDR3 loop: CASVGGDTEAFF. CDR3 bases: TGCGCCAGCGTGGGAGGTGACACTGAAGCTTTCTTT.

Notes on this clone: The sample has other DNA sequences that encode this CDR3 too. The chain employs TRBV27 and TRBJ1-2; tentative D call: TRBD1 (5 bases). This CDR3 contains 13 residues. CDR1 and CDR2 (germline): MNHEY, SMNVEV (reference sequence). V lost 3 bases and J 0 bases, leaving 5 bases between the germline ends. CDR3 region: CASSLTANYGYTF. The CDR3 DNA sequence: TGTGCCAGCAGTTTGACAGCTAACTATGGCTACACCTTC.

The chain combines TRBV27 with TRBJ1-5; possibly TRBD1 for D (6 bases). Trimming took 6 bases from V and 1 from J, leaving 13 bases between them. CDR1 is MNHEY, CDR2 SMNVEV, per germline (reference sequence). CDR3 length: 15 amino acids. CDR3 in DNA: TGTGCCAGCAGCATAAACAGGGAAAGCAATCAGCCCCAGCATTTT. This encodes CASSINRESNQPQHF.

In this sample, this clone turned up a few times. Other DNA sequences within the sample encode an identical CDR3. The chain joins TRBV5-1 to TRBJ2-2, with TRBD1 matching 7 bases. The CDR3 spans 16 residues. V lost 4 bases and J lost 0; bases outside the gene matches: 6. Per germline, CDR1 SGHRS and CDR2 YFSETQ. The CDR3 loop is CASSLTGTANTGELFF. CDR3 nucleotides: TGCGCCAGCAGCCTGACAGGGACAGCGAACACCGGGGAGCTGTTTTTT.

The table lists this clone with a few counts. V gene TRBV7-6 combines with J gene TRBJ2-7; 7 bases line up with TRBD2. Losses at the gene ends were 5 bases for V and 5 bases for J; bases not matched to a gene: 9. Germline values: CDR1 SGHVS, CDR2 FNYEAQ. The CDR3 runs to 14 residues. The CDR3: CASSITGGGDEQYF. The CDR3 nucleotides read TGTGCCAGCAGCATAACTGGGGGAGGGGACGAGCAGTACTTC.

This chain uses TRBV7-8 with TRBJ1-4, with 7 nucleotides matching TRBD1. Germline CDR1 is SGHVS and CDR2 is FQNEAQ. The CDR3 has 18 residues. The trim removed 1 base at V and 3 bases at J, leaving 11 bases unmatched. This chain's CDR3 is CASSLGGSYRGPNEKLFF. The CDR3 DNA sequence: TGTGCCAGCAGCTTAGGAGGGTCATACAGGGGCCCTAATGAAAAACTGTTTTTT.